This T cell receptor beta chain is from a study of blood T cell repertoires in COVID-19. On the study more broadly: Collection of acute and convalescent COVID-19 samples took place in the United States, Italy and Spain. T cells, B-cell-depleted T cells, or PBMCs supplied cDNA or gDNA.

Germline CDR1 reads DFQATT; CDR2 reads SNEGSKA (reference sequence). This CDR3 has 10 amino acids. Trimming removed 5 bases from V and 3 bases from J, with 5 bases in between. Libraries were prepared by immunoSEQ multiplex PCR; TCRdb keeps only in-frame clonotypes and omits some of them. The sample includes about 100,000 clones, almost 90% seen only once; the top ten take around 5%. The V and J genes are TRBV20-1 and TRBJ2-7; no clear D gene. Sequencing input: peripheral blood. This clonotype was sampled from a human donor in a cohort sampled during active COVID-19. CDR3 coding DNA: TGCAGTGCTCCAGACTACGAGCAGTACTTC. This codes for CSAPDYEQYF.